These T cell receptor beta chains were read from a single sample in a study of T cells in Graves' hyperthyroidism and ophthalmopathy. TCRdb redid the calling of the multiplex PCR reads with MiXCR, one entry per CDR3 protein. This sample has approximately 360,000 distinct CDR3 sequences, with more than 20% found just once. The sequenced sample consisted of blood. The receptors originated from a man in his forties or fifties with Graves' hyperthyroidism. CDR3s include the opening cysteine and the closing phenylalanine or tryptophan. The D gene is left open where the match is weak. A row's size may be missing; if present it is once, few, many or a size class.

d_call j_call clone_size v_call cdr3_nt cdr3_aa
TRBD2 TRBJ2-3 . TRBV11-2 TGTGCCAGCAGCCAGCCCGGGGGGAGGCCAGATACGCAGTATTTT CASSQPGGRPDTQYF
. TRBJ2-2 . TRBV28 TGTGCCAGCAGTTTGGGTCTAGCGAACACCGGGGAGCTGTTTTTT CASSLGLANTGELFF
. TRBJ2-3 once TRBV7-2 TGTGCCAGCAGCTTAGTCGGCCACCTTCTAACAGATACGCAGTATTTT CASSLVGHLLTDTQYF
. TRBJ1-2 . TRBV20-1 TGCAGTGCTACCCCAGGAGACTATGGCTACACCTTC CSATPGDYGYTF
TRBD2 TRBJ2-1 few TRBV20-1 TGCAGTGCTAGAGCAGCTAGCGGGAGGGTCAATGAGCAGTTCTTC CSARAASGRVNEQFF
. TRBJ2-7 many TRBV7-9 TGTGCCAGCAGCTTCTCGCCGGGAGTGGACGAGCAGTACTTC CASSFSPGVDEQYF
TRBD1 TRBJ1-4 . TRBV6-2/TRBV6-3 TGTGCCAGCAAGGGACAGGGTAATGAAAAACTGTTTTTT CASKGQGNEKLFF
TRBD2 TRBJ2-7 . TRBV6-1 TGTGCCAGCAGGGCACTAGCGGGACGCTTTGGCGAGGAGTACTTC CASRALAGRFGEEYF
TRBD2 TRBJ2-1 many TRBV20-1 TGCAGTGCCGGGACTAGCGGGTACAATGAGCAGTTCTTC CSAGTSGYNEQFF
. TRBJ1-1 . TRBV15 TGTGCCACCAGCAGAAGACAGACCCAAGCTTTCTTT CATSRRQTQAFF
. TRBJ2-7 . TRBV6-5 TGTGCCAGCAGTTACTTACCACGCACCTCCTACGAGCAGTACTTC CASSYLPRTSYEQYF
. TRBJ1-1 many TRBV29-1 TGCAGCGTTGAGGGTCAGGAGAACACTGAAGCTTTCTTT CSVEGQENTEAFF
. TRBJ2-4 few TRBV2 TGTGCCAGCAGTGAAAGGGTAGCCAAAAACATTCAGTACTTC CASSERVAKNIQYF
TRBD2 TRBJ2-3 . TRBV20-1 TGCAGTGCTACTAGCGGGCCCACAGATACGCAGTATTTT CSATSGPTDTQYF
. TRBJ1-1 . TRBV19 TGTGCCAGTAAACTCGATATTTACACTGAAGCTTTCTTT CASKLDIYTEAFF
. TRBJ2-3 many TRBV29-1 TGCAGCGTTGGTAGCGGCACAGATACGCAGTATTTT CSVGSGTDTQYF
. TRBJ2-3 few TRBV12-3/TRBV12-4 TGTGCCAGCAGTTTGAGAGGGAACCCAGATACGCAGTATTTT CASSLRGNPDTQYF
. TRBJ1-5 few TRBV5-1 TGCGCCAGCAGCTTGGAGGGGTTTGTAAGTCAGCCCCAGCATTTT CASSLEGFVSQPQHF
TRBD2 TRBJ2-5 . TRBV28 TGTGCCAGCAGTTTATTAGCGGGAAGCGAGACCCAGTACTTC CASSLLAGSETQYF
. TRBJ2-1 many TRBV7-3 TGTGCCAGCAGCCCCGGTCGTAATGAGCAGTTCTTC CASSPGRNEQFF
TRBD2 TRBJ2-7 . TRBV5-1 TGCGCCAGCAGATCCGGAACTAGCGCATCCTACGAGCAGTACTTC CASRSGTSASYEQYF
. TRBJ2-1 . TRBV7-9 TGTGCCAGCAGCCCTGCCCGGGATGAGCAGTTCTTC CASSPARDEQFF
TRBD2 TRBJ2-7 . TRBV20-1 TGCAGTGCCGTAGCGGGAGTGGGCAACGAGCAGTACTTC CSAVAGVGNEQYF
TRBD1 TRBJ2-1 few TRBV6-1 TGTGCCAGCAAATGGACAGGGAGCTCCTACAATGAGCAGTTCTTC CASKWTGSSYNEQFF
. TRBJ2-2 . TRBV19 TGTGCCAGTAGTATCTCACAGACCCCCCAAAGCGGGGAGCTGTTTTTT CASSISQTPQSGELFF
. TRBJ2-3 many TRBV11-3 TGTGCCAGCAGCAGAGGGGGGAGTCCAGATACGCAGTATTTT CASSRGGSPDTQYF
. TRBJ1-5 . TRBV7-3 TGTGCCAGCAGCTTAGATCCGGGTCAGCCCCAGCATTTT CASSLDPGQPQHF
TRBD1 TRBJ1-2 few TRBV24-1 TGTGCCACCAGTGATTACAGGGGCTATGGCTACACCTTC CATSDYRGYGYTF
TRBD1 TRBJ1-1 many TRBV10-3 TGTGCCATCAGTGAGCCGGGACAGTCATCTGAAGCTTTCTTT CAISEPGQSSEAFF
. TRBJ2-5 . TRBV12-3/TRBV12-4 TGTGCCAGCAGTTTATATGAGACCCAGTACTTC CASSLYETQYF
. TRBJ1-1 many TRBV28 TGTGCCAGCAGTTTATCCCCTGAAGCTTTCTTT CASSLSPEAFF
. TRBJ2-1 few TRBV5-1 TGCGCCAGCAGCTTGGATGGGCGCGGGTATAGCAATGAGCAGTTCTTC CASSLDGRGYSNEQFF
. TRBJ2-7 few TRBV5-5 TGTGCCAGCAGCCGGGAACGGGAGCAGTACTTC CASSREREQYF
. TRBJ2-1 . TRBV10-3 TGTGCCATCAGTGACCGTGGGACGGAGCAGTTCTTC CAISDRGTEQFF
TRBD1 TRBJ1-5 few TRBV20-1 TGCAGTGCTAGAGATCCAAAAACAGGGGGCTTTCAGCCCCAGCATTTT CSARDPKTGGFQPQHF
. TRBJ1-1 few TRBV5-1 TGCGCCAGCAGCTTGGGGCAGGGGAGCGATGCTTTCTTT CASSLGQGSDAFF
TRBD2 TRBJ2-7 . TRBV12-3/TRBV12-4 TGTGCCAGCAGTTCTGTCAGCGGGGACGAGCAGTACTTC CASSSVSGDEQYF
TRBD2 TRBJ2-7 . TRBV15 TGTGCCACCAGCAACGGGCAGGGGAGGGTACTGTCCAGCGGGAGGGACGAGCAGTACTTC CATSNGQGRVLSSGRDEQYF
. TRBJ2-2 many TRBV6-5 TGTGCCAGCAGTTATCAGGGAGGAGGCGGGGAGCTGTTTTTT CASSYQGGGGELFF
. TRBJ1-5 few TRBV27 TGTGCCAGCAGTTTAGATCCATATAGCAATCAGCCCCAGCATTTT CASSLDPYSNQPQHF
. TRBJ2-1 many TRBV11-3 TGTGCCAGACGAGGTTTTACGGGGGAATCTGCTGAGGAGCAGTTCTTC CARRGFTGESAEEQFF